These T cell receptor beta chains were read from a single sample in a study of cytomegalovirus exposure and HLA in healthy donors. The repertoire was sequenced with immunoSEQ multiplex PCR; TCRdb's copy has only in-frame clones and lacks some. The sample has over 200,000 clones; about 70% are singletons. Sequenced material: PBMCs. All receptors derive from a woman aged 25 to 39 in good health and CMV-seronegative. CDR3s include the opening cysteine and the closing phenylalanine or tryptophan. D genes are given only for firm matches. Part of the rows lack a size; the others show once, few, many or a class for expanded clones.

TRBD2	TRBJ2-7	NA	TRBV2	CASIGEGLAGYEQYF	TGTGCCAGCATCGGAGAAGGACTAGCGGGCTACGAGCAGTACTTC
NA	TRBJ1-2	NA	TRBV2	CASNREGYGYTF	TGTGCCAGCAACAGGGAGGGCTATGGCTACACCTTC
NA	TRBJ2-5	NA	TRBV4-3	CASSQVARVTQETQYF	TGCGCCAGCAGCCAAGTCGCCAGGGTAACCCAAGAGACCCAGTACTTC
TRBD2	TRBJ2-1	NA	TRBV5-1	CVSSFRIAAGGYNEQFF	TGCGTCAGCAGCTTTCGGATTGCGGCGGGGGGGTACAATGAGCAGTTCTTC
NA	TRBJ2-1	NA	TRBV14	CASSLASEQFF	TGTGCCAGCAGCCTAGCGAGCGAGCAGTTCTTC
NA	TRBJ1-4	NA	TRBV18	CASSLTAAHNEKLFF	TGTGCCAGCTCGCTCACAGCCGCCCATAATGAAAAACTGTTTTTT
TRBD2	TRBJ2-7	NA	TRBV5-4	CASSLGSREGEQYF	TGTGCCAGCAGCTTGGGGTCCAGGGAGGGCGAGCAGTACTTC
NA	TRBJ1-2	NA	TRBV5-1	CASSLAPGNNYGYTF	TGCGCCAGCAGCTTGGCTCCAGGGAATAACTATGGCTACACCTTC
NA	TRBJ2-3	few	TRBV11-2	CASSLESQTNYF	TGTGCCAGCAGCTTAGAATCCCAAACTAACTATTTT
NA	TRBJ1-2	NA	TRBV5-1	CASGLAFGEGYTF	TGCGCCAGCGGCTTGGCCTTCGGAGAGGGCTACACCTTC
NA	TRBJ1-2	NA	TRBV4-1	CASSQEWRGAGGYTF	TGCGCCAGCAGCCAAGAATGGAGGGGCGCAGGGGGCTACACCTTC
TRBD1	TRBJ1-5	NA	TRBV27	CASSLGTGYQPQHF	TGTGCCAGCAGTTTAGGGACAGGATATCAGCCCCAGCATTTT
NA	TRBJ2-7	NA	TRBV7-2	CASSLRRDYEQYF	TGTGCCAGCAGCTTAAGGCGGGACTACGAGCAGTACTTC
NA	TRBJ2-7	NA	TRBV19	CASSTQGLSYEQYF	TGTGCCAGTAGTACACAGGGTTTGTCCTACGAGCAGTACTTC
TRBD2	TRBJ2-3	NA	TRBV15	CATSISGTTDTQYF	TGTGCCACCAGCATTAGCGGGACCACAGATACGCAGTATTTT
TRBD2	TRBJ2-7	once	TRBV7-2	CAGSFFVSGSYEQYF	TGTGCCGGCAGCTTCTTTGTTAGCGGGAGCTACGAGCAGTACTTC
NA	TRBJ2-1	NA	TRBV7-8	CASSFELHNEQFF	TGTGCCAGCAGCTTTGAGCTCCACAATGAGCAGTTCTTC
NA	TRBJ1-1	NA	TRBV28	CASRALVRGNTEAFF	TGTGCCAGCAGAGCACTCGTCCGGGGGAACACTGAAGCTTTCTTT
NA	TRBJ2-2	NA	TRBV6-6	CASSYLGTSNTGELFF	TGTGCCAGCAGTTACTTAGGGACATCGAACACCGGGGAGCTGTTTTTT
NA	TRBJ2-1	NA	TRBV4-1	CASSQYTPYRSGRYNEQFF	TGCGCCAGCAGCCAGTATACACCATACAGATCGGGAAGGTACAATGAGCAGTTCTTC
NA	TRBJ1-4	NA	TRBV30	CAWSGGELGEKLFF	TGTGCCTGGAGTGGCGGGGAGCTAGGGGAAAAACTGTTTTTT
TRBD2	TRBJ2-4	few	TRBV28	CASTWSGGQNIQYF	TGTGCCAGCACCTGGAGCGGGGGGCAAAACATTCAGTACTTC
NA	TRBJ1-3	few	TRBV7-9	CASSQNSGNTIYF	TGTGCCAGCAGCCAAAACTCTGGAAACACCATATATTTT
TRBD1	TRBJ1-2	NA	TRBV6-5	CASSYTGQGWAYGYTF	TGTGCCAGCAGTTATACCGGACAGGGCTGGGCCTATGGCTACACCTTC
TRBD2	TRBJ2-5	NA	TRBV29-1	CSVGAGGPETQYF	TGCAGCGTGGGAGCGGGAGGGCCGGAGACCCAGTACTTC
TRBD2	TRBJ2-7	NA	TRBV6-6	CASSYSSGGRGYEQYF	TGTGCCAGCAGTTACTCCAGCGGGGGAAGGGGCTACGAGCAGTACTTC
TRBD2	TRBJ2-5	NA	TRBV29-1	CSVEAPAGGHLETQYF	TGTAGCGTTGAAGCCCCAGCGGGGGGGCATTTGGAGACCCAGTACTTC
NA	TRBJ2-5	NA	TRBV2	CASSERGTPQETQYF	TGTGCCAGCAGTGAAAGGGGGACACCTCAAGAGACCCAGTACTTC
NA	TRBJ2-7	NA	TRBV5-5	CASSLMAGAEQYF	TGTGCCAGCAGCCTTATGGCAGGGGCGGAGCAGTACTTC
NA	TRBJ2-1	few	TRBV6-5	CASTQLNGYNEQFF	TGTGCCAGCACCCAGTTAAATGGTTACAATGAGCAGTTCTTC
TRBD1	TRBJ1-1	NA	TRBV10-2	CASQSRQGVTEAFF	TGCGCCAGCCAGTCCCGACAGGGGGTCACTGAAGCTTTCTTT
NA	TRBJ2-1	NA	TRBV6-6	CASMSARGRNEQFF	TGTGCCAGCATGTCGGCTCGAGGAAGGAATGAGCAGTTCTTC
NA	TRBJ2-1	NA	TRBV29-1	CSVEAGDPGGNEQFF	TGCAGCGTTGAAGCGGGCGACCCCGGGGGCAATGAGCAGTTCTTC
TRBD1	TRBJ2-7	few	TRBV7-3	CASSLAGQGATYEQYF	TGTGCCAGCAGCTTAGCGGGACAGGGTGCCACCTACGAGCAGTACTTC
NA	TRBJ1-4	NA	TRBV7-9	CASSLELEKLFF	TGTGCCAGCAGCTTAGAACTGGAAAAACTGTTTTTT
TRBD1	TRBJ2-2	few	TRBV2	CASSVGQGTGELFF	TGTGCCAGCAGTGTAGGACAGGGAACCGGGGAGCTGTTTTTT
TRBD2	TRBJ2-1	NA	TRBV7-3	CASSLGGGNEQFF	TGTGCCAGCAGCTTAGGGGGAGGGAATGAGCAGTTCTTC